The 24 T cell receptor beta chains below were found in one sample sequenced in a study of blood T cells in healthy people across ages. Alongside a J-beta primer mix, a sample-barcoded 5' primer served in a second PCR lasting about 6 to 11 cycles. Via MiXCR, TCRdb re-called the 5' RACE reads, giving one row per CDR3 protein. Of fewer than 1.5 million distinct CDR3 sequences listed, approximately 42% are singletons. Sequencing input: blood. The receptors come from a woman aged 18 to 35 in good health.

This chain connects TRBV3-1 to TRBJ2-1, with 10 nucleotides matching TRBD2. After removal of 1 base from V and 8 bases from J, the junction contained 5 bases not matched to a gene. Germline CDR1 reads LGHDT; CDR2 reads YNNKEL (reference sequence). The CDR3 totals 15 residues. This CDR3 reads CASSQGPSGRYEQFF. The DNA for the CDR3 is TGTGCCAGCAGCCAAGGGCCTAGCGGGAGATATGAGCAGTTCTTC.

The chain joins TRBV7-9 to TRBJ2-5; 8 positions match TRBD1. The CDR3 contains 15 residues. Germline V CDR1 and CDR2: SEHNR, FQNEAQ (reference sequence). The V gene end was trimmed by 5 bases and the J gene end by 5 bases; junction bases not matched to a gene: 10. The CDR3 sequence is CASSRGTGYGETQYF. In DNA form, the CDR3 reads TGTGCCAGCAGCCGTGGGACAGGATATGGGGAGACCCAGTACTTC. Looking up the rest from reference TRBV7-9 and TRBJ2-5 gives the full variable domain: DTGVSQNPRHKITKRGQNVTFRCDPISEHNRLYWYRQTLGQGPEFLTYFQNEAQLEKSRLLSDRFSAERPKGSFSTLEIQRTEQGDSAMYLCASSRGTGYGETQYFGPGTRLLVL.

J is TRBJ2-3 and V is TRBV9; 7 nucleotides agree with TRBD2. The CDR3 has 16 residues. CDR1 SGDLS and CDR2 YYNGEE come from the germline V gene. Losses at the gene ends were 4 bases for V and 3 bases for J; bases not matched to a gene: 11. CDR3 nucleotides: TGTGCCAGCAGCATCCCGACGGGGGGAAGGACAGATACGCAGTATTTT. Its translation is CASSIPTGGRTDTQYF.

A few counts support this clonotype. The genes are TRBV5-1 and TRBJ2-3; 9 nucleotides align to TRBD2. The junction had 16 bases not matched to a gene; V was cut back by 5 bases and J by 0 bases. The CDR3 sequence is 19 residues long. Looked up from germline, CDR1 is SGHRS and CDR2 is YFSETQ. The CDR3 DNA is TGCGCCAGCAGTCTTCCCCTCCTAGCGGGGAAGACTAGCACAGATACGCAGTATTTT. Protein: CASSLPLLAGKTSTDTQYF.

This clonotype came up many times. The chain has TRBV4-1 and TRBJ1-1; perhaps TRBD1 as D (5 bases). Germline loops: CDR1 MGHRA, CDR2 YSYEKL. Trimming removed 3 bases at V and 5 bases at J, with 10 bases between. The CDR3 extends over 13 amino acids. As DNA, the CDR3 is TGCGCCAGCAGCCATTCAGAGGGGACTGAAGCTTTCTTT. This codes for CASSHSEGTEAFF.

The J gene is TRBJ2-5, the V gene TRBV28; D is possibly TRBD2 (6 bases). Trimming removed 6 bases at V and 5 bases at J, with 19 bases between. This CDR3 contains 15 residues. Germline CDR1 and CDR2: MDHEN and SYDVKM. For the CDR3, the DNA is TGTGCCAGCAGCAATCCCCCCGGGAGTAGGGAGACCCAGTACTTC. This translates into CASSNPPGSRETQYF.

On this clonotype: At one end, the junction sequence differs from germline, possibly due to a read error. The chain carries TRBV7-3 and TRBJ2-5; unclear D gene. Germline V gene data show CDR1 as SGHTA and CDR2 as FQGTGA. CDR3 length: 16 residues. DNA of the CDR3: TGTGCCAACAGCTTATATGGCAGAACCGATCAAGAGACCCAGTACTTC. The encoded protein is CANSLYGRTDQETQYF.

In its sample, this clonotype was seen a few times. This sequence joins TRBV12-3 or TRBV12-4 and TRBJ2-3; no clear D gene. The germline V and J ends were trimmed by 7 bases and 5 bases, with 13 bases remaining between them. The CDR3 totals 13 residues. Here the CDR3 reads CASTLQTGDTQYF. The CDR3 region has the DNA TGTGCCAGCACCCTACAAACCGGAGATACGCAGTATTTT.

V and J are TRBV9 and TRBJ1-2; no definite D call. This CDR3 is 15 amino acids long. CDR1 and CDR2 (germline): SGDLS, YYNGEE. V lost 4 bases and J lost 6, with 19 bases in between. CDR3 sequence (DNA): TGTGCCAGCAGCCCCCTCCCCTTAGAAGAGCATGGCTACACCTTC. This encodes CASSPLPLEEHGYTF.

The CDR3 sequence: CSARVSRAYTEAFF. Written as DNA, the CDR3 is TGCAGTGCTAGAGTTTCAAGGGCCTACACTGAAGCTTTCTTT. The genes are TRBV20-1 and TRBJ1-1; D ambiguous. The CDR3 extends over 14 amino acids. CDR1 is DFQATT and CDR2 is SNEGSKA in the germline V gene (reference sequence). V was clipped by 1 base and J by 3 bases, with 12 bases between them.

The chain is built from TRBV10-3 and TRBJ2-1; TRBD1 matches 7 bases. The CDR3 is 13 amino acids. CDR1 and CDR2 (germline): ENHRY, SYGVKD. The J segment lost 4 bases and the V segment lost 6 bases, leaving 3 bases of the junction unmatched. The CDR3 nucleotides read TGTGCCATCAGAGAGGGACAGTACAATGAGCAGTTCTTC. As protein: CAIREGQYNEQFF.

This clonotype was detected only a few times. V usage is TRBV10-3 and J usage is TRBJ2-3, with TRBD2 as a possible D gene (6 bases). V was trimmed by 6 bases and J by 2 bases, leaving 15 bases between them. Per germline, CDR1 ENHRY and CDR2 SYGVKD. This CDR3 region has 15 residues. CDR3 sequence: CAIRDSGNPTDTQYF. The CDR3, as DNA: TGTGCCATCAGGGATAGCGGAAACCCCACAGATACGCAGTATTTT.

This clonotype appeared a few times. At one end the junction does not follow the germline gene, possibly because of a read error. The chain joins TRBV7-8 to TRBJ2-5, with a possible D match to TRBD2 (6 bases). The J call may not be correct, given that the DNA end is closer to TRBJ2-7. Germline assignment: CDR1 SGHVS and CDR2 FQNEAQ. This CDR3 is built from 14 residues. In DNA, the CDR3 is TGCGCCAGCAGCCAAGTGGGACTGGTCTACGAGCAGTACTTC. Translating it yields CASSQVGLVYEQYF.

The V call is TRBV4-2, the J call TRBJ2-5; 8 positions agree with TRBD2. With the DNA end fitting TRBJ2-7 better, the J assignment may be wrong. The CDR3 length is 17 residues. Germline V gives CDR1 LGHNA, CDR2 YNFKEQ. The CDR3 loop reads CASSQVDSPSGLYEQYF. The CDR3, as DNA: TGTGCCAGCAGCCAAGTCGATAGCCCTAGCGGGCTCTACGAGCAGTACTTC.

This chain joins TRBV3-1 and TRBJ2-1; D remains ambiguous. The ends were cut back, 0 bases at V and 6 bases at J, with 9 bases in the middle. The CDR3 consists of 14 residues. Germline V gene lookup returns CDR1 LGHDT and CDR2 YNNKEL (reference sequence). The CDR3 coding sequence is TGTGCCAGCAGCCAAGACTCGGCGGTCAATGAGCAGTTCTTC. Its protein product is CASSQDSAVNEQFF.

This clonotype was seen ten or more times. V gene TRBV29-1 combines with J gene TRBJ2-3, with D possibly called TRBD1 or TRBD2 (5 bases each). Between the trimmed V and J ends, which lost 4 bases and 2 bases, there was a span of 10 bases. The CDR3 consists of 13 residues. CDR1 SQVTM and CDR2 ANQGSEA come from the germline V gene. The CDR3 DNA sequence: TGCAGCGTTGTGGGGACCATCACAGATACGCAGTATTTT. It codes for CSVVGTITDTQYF.

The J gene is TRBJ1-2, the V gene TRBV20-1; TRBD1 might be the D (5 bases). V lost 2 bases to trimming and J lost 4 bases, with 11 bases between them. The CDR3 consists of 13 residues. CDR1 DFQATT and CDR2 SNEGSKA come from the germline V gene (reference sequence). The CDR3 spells CSARLPGRYGYTF. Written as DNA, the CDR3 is TGCAGTGCTAGACTCCCAGGGCGCTATGGCTACACCTTC.

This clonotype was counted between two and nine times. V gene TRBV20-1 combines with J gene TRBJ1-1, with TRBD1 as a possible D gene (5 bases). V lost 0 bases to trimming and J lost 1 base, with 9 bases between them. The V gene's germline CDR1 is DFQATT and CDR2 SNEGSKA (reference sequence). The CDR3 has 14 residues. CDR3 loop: CSARDLQGNTEAFF. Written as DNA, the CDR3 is TGCAGTGCTAGAGACTTGCAGGGGAACACTGAAGCTTTCTTT.

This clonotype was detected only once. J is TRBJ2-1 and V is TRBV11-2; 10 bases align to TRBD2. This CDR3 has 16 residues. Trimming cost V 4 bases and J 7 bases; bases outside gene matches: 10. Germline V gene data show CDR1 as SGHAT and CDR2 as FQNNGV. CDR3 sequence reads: CASSSALAGGRNEQFF. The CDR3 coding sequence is TGTGCCAGCAGCTCGGCTTTAGCGGGAGGTCGGAATGAGCAGTTCTTC.

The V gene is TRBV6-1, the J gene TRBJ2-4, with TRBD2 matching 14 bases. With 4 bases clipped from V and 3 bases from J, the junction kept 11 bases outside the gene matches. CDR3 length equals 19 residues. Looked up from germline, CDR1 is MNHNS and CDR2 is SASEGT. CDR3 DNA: TGTGCCAGCAGTGGACATGCGGGACTAGCGGGGGTGGACAAAAACATTCAGTACTTC. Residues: CASSGHAGLAGVDKNIQYF.

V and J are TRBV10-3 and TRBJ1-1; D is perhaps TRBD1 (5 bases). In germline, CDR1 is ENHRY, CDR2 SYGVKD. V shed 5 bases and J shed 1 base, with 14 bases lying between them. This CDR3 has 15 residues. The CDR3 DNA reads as TGTGCCATCAGTCTGGGACCAACTAAGAACACTGAAGCTTTCTTT. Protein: CAISLGPTKNTEAFF.

The CDR3 region is CASSQSRGGGYNEQFF. In DNA form, the CDR3 reads TGCGCCAGCAGCCAATCCCGAGGGGGGGGGTACAATGAGCAGTTCTTC. The chain joins TRBV4-1 to TRBJ2-1; TRBD2 might be the D (7 bases). Trimming cost V 2 bases and J 4 bases, with 15 bases left between them. Germline V gene data show CDR1 as MGHRA and CDR2 as YSYEKL. The CDR3 has 16 amino acids.

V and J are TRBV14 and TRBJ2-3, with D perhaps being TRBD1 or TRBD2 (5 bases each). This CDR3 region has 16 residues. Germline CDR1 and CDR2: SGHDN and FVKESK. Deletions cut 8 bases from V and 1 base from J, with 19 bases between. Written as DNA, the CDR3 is TGTGCCAGCGCATCTAGTCGGGGCAGTGGCACAGATACGCAGTATTTT. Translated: CASASSRGSGTDTQYF.

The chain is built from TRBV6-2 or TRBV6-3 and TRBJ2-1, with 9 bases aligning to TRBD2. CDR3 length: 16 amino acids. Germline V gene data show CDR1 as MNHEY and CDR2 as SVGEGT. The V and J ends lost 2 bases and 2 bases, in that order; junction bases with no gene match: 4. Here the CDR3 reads CASSYQSGRPYNEQFF. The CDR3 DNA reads TGTGCCAGCAGTTACCAGAGCGGGAGGCCCTACAATGAGCAGTTCTTC.